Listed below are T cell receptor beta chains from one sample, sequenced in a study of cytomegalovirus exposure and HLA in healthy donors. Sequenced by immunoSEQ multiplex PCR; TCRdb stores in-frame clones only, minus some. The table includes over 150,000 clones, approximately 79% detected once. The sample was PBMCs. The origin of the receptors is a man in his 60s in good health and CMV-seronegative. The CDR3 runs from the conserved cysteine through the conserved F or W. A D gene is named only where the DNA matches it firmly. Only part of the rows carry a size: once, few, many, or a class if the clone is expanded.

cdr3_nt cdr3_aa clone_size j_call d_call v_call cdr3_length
TGCAGTGCTAGTGCGAGGGAAAAACTGTTTTTT CSASAREKLFF few TRBJ1-4 . TRBV20-1 11
TGTGCCAGCAGTTTTACTTCGGGAGGGAATTCACCCCTCCACTTT CASSFTSGGNSPLHF few TRBJ1-6 . TRBV28 15
TGTGCCAGCAGTTTACGGGCAGGGTCGAGCACCATATATTTT CASSLRAGSSTIYF few TRBJ1-3 . TRBV28 14
TGTGCCAGCAGTCCAAAGACCAGGACTAGCGGGCCTTGGGATACGCAGTATTTT CASSPKTRTSGPWDTQYF . TRBJ2-3 TRBD2 TRBV5-8 18
TGTGCCAGCAGCCCTAGCGGGGCCCACGAGCAGTACTTC CASSPSGAHEQYF . TRBJ2-7 TRBD2 TRBV7-2 13
TGTGCCAGCAGCTTCGCAGTCCACCAAGAGACCCAGTACTTC CASSFAVHQETQYF . TRBJ2-5 . TRBV5-4 14
TGTGCCAGCAGCCAAGGAGTATCGTACACTGAAGCTTTCTTT CASSQGVSYTEAFF . TRBJ1-1 . TRBV14 14
TGTGCCAGTAGTCCAGACGGGAGAAACATTCAGTACTTC CASSPDGRNIQYF . TRBJ2-4 . TRBV19 13
TGCGCCAGCAGCTTGGATGGACAGGACAATCAGCCCCAGCATTTT CASSLDGQDNQPQHF . TRBJ1-5 TRBD1 TRBV5-1 15
TGTGCCAGCAGCCATAGCGGGAGCGGTACCGGGGAGCTGTTTTTT CASSHSGSGTGELFF . TRBJ2-2 TRBD2 TRBV7-2 15
TGTGCCAGCAGCTTTGTGGCGGGGAGCACAGATACGCAGTATTTT CASSFVAGSTDTQYF once TRBJ2-3 . TRBV11-2 15
TGCGCCAGCAGCCAAGATTACGGGGGGCGAGGCACCGGGGAGCTGTTTTTT CASSQDYGGRGTGELFF . TRBJ2-2 . TRBV4-3 17
TGTGCCATCGGGGGGGTGCAGGGTAGCAATCAGCCCCAGCATTTT CAIGGVQGSNQPQHF . TRBJ1-5 . TRBV10-3 15
TGTGCCAGCAGCCCTTGGACTAGCGGGGGCACAGATACGCAGTATTTT CASSPWTSGGTDTQYF . TRBJ2-3 TRBD2 TRBV9 16
TGTGCCTGGAGTGGGGTCGGAGCCGGGATTGAAGCTTTCTTT CAWSGVGAGIEAFF . TRBJ1-1 . TRBV30 14
TGCGCCAGCAGCCAAGACGGGCAGGGTAGGGAAAAACTGTTTTTT CASSQDGQGREKLFF few TRBJ1-4 . TRBV4-3 15
TGTGCCAGCAGCGTTACAGGGACCACTGAAGCTTTCTTT CASSVTGTTEAFF . TRBJ1-1 . TRBV11-3 13
TGTGCCAGCAGTCCCCAATCAGCGGGAGGGCGGGAGACCCAGTACTTC CASSPQSAGGRETQYF . TRBJ2-5 TRBD2 TRBV28 16
TGTGCCTGGAGCGTAAACCCCCCGATTAGCGGGAGCAAGCCCGAGCAGTACTTC CAWSVNPPISGSKPEQYF . TRBJ2-7 TRBD2 TRBV30 18
TGTGCCAGCAGCGACCGAGGGGGCCAGTACTTC CASSDRGGQYF . TRBJ2-7 TRBD1 TRBV7-6 11
TGCGCCAGCAGTCAGACTCGGGACAGAAGGCGCGAGCAGTACTTC CASSQTRDRRREQYF once TRBJ2-7 TRBD1 TRBV4-3 15
TGCAGCGCTGGGCAATCAGATACGCAGTATTTT CSAGQSDTQYF . TRBJ2-3 . TRBV29-1 11
TGCGCCAGCAGCCAAGGTCATGTGGCAGCGGGACTCGCCAAAGGGGATGAGCAGTTCTTC CASSQGHVAAGLAKGDEQFF few TRBJ2-1 TRBD2 TRBV4-1 20
TGTGCCAGCAGCCAAGTGGGGACAGGGGTAGACGAGCAGTACTTC CASSQVGTGVDEQYF . TRBJ2-7 TRBD1 TRBV4-2 15
TGCACTTCATACAGGGCTTCGAGCTACACCTTC CTSYRASSYTF . TRBJ1-2 . TRBV30 11
TGCGCCACTACTCCGGGACAGGGAATTTATGGGGAGCTGTTTTTT CATTPGQGIYGELFF once TRBJ2-2 TRBD1 TRBV5-1 15
TGCGCCAGCAGCTTGGACGGGACAGGGACCTACGAGCAGTACTTC CASSLDGTGTYEQYF . TRBJ2-7 TRBD1 TRBV5-1 15
TGTGCCAGCAGCTTAGTGCAGGGCCAGCCCCAGCATTTT CASSLVQGQPQHF . TRBJ1-5 . TRBV7-6 13
TGTGCCAGCAGTTTACAGGGCAGGAATGAAAAACTGTTTTTT CASSLQGRNEKLFF . TRBJ1-4 . TRBV27 14
TGTGCCAGCAGTTACAGGGGGCCCACTAGATCCTACGAGCAGTACTTC CASSYRGPTRSYEQYF . TRBJ2-7 TRBD1 TRBV2 16
TGTGCCAGCAGCAGGGGGGGCGAGCAGTACTTC CASSRGGEQYF . TRBJ2-7 . TRBV4-2 11
TGTGCCAGCAGCTTAATTTTGCAGGGCTACACCTTC CASSLILQGYTF . TRBJ1-2 . TRBV7-9 12
TGTGCCAGCAGCGCCTTGAGACGGAGACTAGCGGGAGTGGAGACCCAGTACTTC CASSALRRRLAGVETQYF once TRBJ2-5 TRBD2 TRBV11-2 18
TGTGCCAGCAGCTTGGAAATAGCGGGGGGGCATGTAGATACGCAGTATTTT CASSLEIAGGHVDTQYF few TRBJ2-3 TRBD2 TRBV5-6 17
TGCGCCAGCAGCTTGGGGCACGTCCGAGGCCATGAGCAGTTCTTC CASSLGHVRGHEQFF once TRBJ2-1 . TRBV5-1 15
TGCGCCAGCAGCTTGACTAGTCACGAGCAGTACTTC CASSLTSHEQYF . TRBJ2-7 . TRBV5-1 12
TGTGCCAGCAGCTTACAACCCGGGACACAATATGAAGCTTTCTTT CASSLQPGTQYEAFF . TRBJ1-1 . TRBV9 15
TGTGCCAGCAACTCTCGACGGGGAGAGCCAGGTGCGGCTAATGAAAAACTGTTTTTT CASNSRRGEPGAANEKLFF few TRBJ1-4 . TRBV5-5 19
TGTGCCAGCTGCCCCGCAGGGTATTCAGATACGCAGTATTTT CASCPAGYSDTQYF . TRBJ2-3 . TRBV28 14
TGTGCCAGCAGCGGTGGACTGACTTATGGCTACACCTTC CASSGGLTYGYTF . TRBJ1-2 . TRBV9 13
TGTGCCAGCAGCGAGCCCTCTGGGGCCAACGTCCTGACTTTC CASSEPSGANVLTF . TRBJ2-6 . TRBV9 14
TGTGCCAGCAGCTTAGTGCGGGGTCGCCAAGAGACCCAGTACTTC CASSLVRGRQETQYF . TRBJ2-5 . TRBV7-2 15
TGTGCCAGCTGGGACAGGATCGGAAACACCATATATTTT CASWDRIGNTIYF . TRBJ1-3 TRBD1 TRBV27 13
TGTGCCAGCAGCATAGGACTAGCGGAGAATGAGCAGTTCTTC CASSIGLAENEQFF . TRBJ2-1 TRBD2 TRBV7-2 14
TGTGCCAGCAGTTCAGGACTAGCGGGAGCCGGGGAGCTGTTTTTT CASSSGLAGAGELFF . TRBJ2-2 TRBD2 TRBV27 15
TGTGCCAGCGCTTGGCAGGGGGGCGATAATGAAAAACTGTTTTTT CASAWQGGDNEKLFF few TRBJ1-4 TRBD1 TRBV6-5 15
TGTGCCAGCAAACTGGGGGCCAGTAGTACAGATACGCAGTATTTT CASKLGASSTDTQYF . TRBJ2-3 . TRBV5-4 15
TGCGCCAGCAGCCAACCAAGGGGCGGCTACACCTTC CASSQPRGGYTF . TRBJ1-2 . TRBV5-1 12
TGTGCCAGCAGGAGGACAGTATACTCTGGAAACACCATATATTTT CASRRTVYSGNTIYF . TRBJ1-3 . TRBV2 15
TGTGCCACCAGCAGATCATGGGACAGGGGTGGCGAGCAGTACTTC CATSRSWDRGGEQYF . TRBJ2-7 TRBD1 TRBV15 15
TGTGCCTGGAGTTTCGGGGGGGGCCAAGAGACCCAGTACTTC CAWSFGGGQETQYF . TRBJ2-5 TRBD2 TRBV30 14
TGTGCCAGCAGCTTAGAGATGTGGGACAGGGCAAGGGGCTACACCTTC CASSLEMWDRARGYTF . TRBJ1-2 TRBD1 TRBV7-2 16
TGTGCCAGCAGGGACACAGAGAACTATGGCTACACCTTC CASRDTENYGYTF . TRBJ1-2 . TRBV28 13
TGTGCCAGCACGAAGGGAGGGAGCTCCTACAATGAGCAGTTCTTC CASTKGGSSYNEQFF . TRBJ2-1 TRBD2 TRBV28 15
TGCGCCAGCAGCCAACTCGACAGGGAAGGAGAGACCCAGTACTTC CASSQLDREGETQYF . TRBJ2-5 TRBD1 TRBV4-1 15
TGTGCCAGCAGCTTATTCGGGGGTTCAGATACGCAGTATTTT CASSLFGGSDTQYF once TRBJ2-3 . TRBV7-3 14
TGTGCCAGCAGTTCCCCGGGACAGAACTATGGCTACACCTTC CASSSPGQNYGYTF . TRBJ1-2 TRBD1 TRBV6-6 14